One T cell receptor beta chain is described in this entry. This sample was included in a study of blood T cell repertoires in COVID-19. Study-level information: From the United States, Italy and Spain came samples of acute and convalescent COVID-19. PBMCs, B-cell-depleted T cells, or T cells provided the cDNA or gDNA that made up the material.

Assignments of participants to cohorts depended upon their own reported clinical history. This CDR3 has 15 amino acids. Per germline, CDR1 LGHNA and CDR2 YNFKEQ. V gave up 0 bases and J gave up 3 bases; unmatched junction bases: 1. The assay was immunoSEQ multiplex PCR, and TCRdb's table has in-frame clones only and misses some. Here the sample spans hundreds of thousands of clones, 90% being singletons. The sequencing sample was made of PBMCs or T cells enriched from blood (not recorded which). The receptor comes from a woman aged 18-29 years with acute COVID-19. The chain is built from TRBV4-2 and TRBJ2-7; 11 bases align to TRBD2. CDR3: CASSQDLAGGYEQYF. In nucleotides, the CDR3 is TGTGCCAGCAGCCAAGATCTAGCGGGAGGCTACGAGCAGTACTTC.